This T cell receptor beta chain was sequenced in a study of blood T cell repertoires in COVID-19. The J segment lost 15 bases and the V segment lost 0 bases, leaving 5 bases of the junction unmatched. The CDR3 consists of 12 residues. The germline V gene encodes CDR1 SGHDT and CDR2 YYEEEE. This clone occurred once. In the original analysis: Estimates of nucleated cell counts were drawn from the amplification of reference gene primers. Using immunoSEQ multiplex PCR, the repertoire was profiled, and TCRdb retains in-frame clones only, with some absent. V and J calls and clone size are those listed in that table; D and trimming were worked out from the DNA. This table holds a few hundred thousand clones, around 84% found once.

Sequencing was carried out using peripheral blood. The chain employs TRBV5-6 and TRBJ2-4, with 8 bases that match TRBD1. The sequence was obtained from a woman of 80 years or more with active or convalescent COVID-19. CDR3 in DNA: TGTGCCAGCAGCTTGGTTACAGGGGGGCTGTACTTC. Translated, it gives CASSLVTGGLYF.